This is a list of T cell receptor beta chains from one sample in a study of T cell repertoires in cytomegalovirus infection. Their recognized antigens are unknown. TCRdb itself ran the reads through MiXCR, one entry per CDR3 protein. The repertoire has about 46,000 distinct CDR3 sequences, more than 20% of them found once; the top ten carry approximately 17%. Source material: PBMCs, sequenced either directly or after in vitro stimulation (not recorded which). These receptors all come from a human donor in good health (CMV status not recorded). Some clones in this sample may be carry-over from other donors' samples. Both conserved end residues are part of each CDR3. A D gene is named only where the DNA matches it firmly. Expanded clones get a size class; other rows say once, few or many, or leave the size out.

d_call | j_call | v_call | clone_size | cdr3_nt | cdr3_aa
TRBD1 | TRBJ2-7 | TRBV15 | few | TGTGCCACCAGCAGAGGACAAACAGGGGTGAGAAACGAGCAGTACTTC | CATSRGQTGVRNEQYF
NA | TRBJ1-4 | TRBV12-3/TRBV12-4 | NA | TGTGCCAGCACCGCCGGGTCTATAAATGAAAAACTGTTTTTT | CASTAGSINEKLFF
NA | TRBJ1-1 | TRBV18 | many | TGTGCCAGCTCACCCGGGAGTGGTACTGAAGCTTTCTTT | CASSPGSGTEAFF
TRBD2 | TRBJ2-1 | TRBV19 | NA | TGTGCCAGTAGTAAGGCTAGCGGGACGTACAATGAGCAGTTCTTC | CASSKASGTYNEQFF
TRBD2 | TRBJ2-7 | TRBV20-1 | few | TGCAGTGCTAGTCGGTGGCGGGGGAGCTCCTACGAGCAGTACTTC | CSASRWRGSSYEQYF
NA | TRBJ1-2 | TRBV5-5 | NA | TGTGCCAGCAGTCCGGGACTGTTAGTCTATGGCTACACCTTC | CASSPGLLVYGYTF
TRBD1 | TRBJ2-3 | TRBV6-5 | NA | TGTGCCAGCAGCCGTACGACAGGGCCCTTACAGGATACGCAGTATTTT | CASSRTTGPLQDTQYF
NA | TRBJ2-1 | TRBV5-5 | few | TGTGCCAGCAGCTTGATCCCACCCAGGGAGATCTTC | CASSLIPPREIF
NA | TRBJ2-1 | TRBV2 | NA | TGTGCCAGCAGTGAAGACGCCGTGGTAGTTGATGAGCAGTTCTTC | CASSEDAVVVDEQFF
NA | TRBJ2-1 | TRBV29-1 | few | TGCAGCGTTGACAGGCTCCCTTCAGACAATGAGCAGTTCTTC | CSVDRLPSDNEQFF
TRBD1 | TRBJ2-7 | TRBV6-2/TRBV6-3 | NA | TGTGCCAGCAGTTACTCCCTGGACAGGGGCAGGGACGAGCAGTACTTC | CASSYSLDRGRDEQYF
NA | TRBJ1-6 | TRBV5-6 | many | TGTGCCAGCAGCTTCAAGGCAGGTCTAGACACCCTCCACTTT | CASSFKAGLDTLHF
NA | TRBJ2-1 | TRBV9 | NA | TGTGCCAGCAGCCCCTGGGGGGACTCCTACAATGAGCAGTTCTTC | CASSPWGDSYNEQFF
NA | TRBJ2-1 | TRBV29-1 | NA | TGCAGCGTTGCCTCTTTTTCCTACAATGAGCAGTTCTTC | CSVASFSYNEQFF
NA | TRBJ1-2 | TRBV28 | many | TGTGCCAGCAGTTTCACAGGGAGCTATGGCTACACCTTC | CASSFTGSYGYTF
TRBD2 | TRBJ2-1 | TRBV11-2 | NA | TGTGCCAGCAGCTTAGCGGGTAGCGGGAGCCCTATGGGGCAGTTCTTC | CASSLAGSGSPMGQFF
TRBD1 | TRBJ1-5 | TRBV5-8 | NA | TGTGCCAGCAGCTTGGAACAGGGGGATCAGCCCCAGCATTTT | CASSLEQGDQPQHF
TRBD2 | TRBJ2-1 | TRBV5-1 | many | TGCGCCAGCAGCAACGGACTAGGAGGCCCCTACAATGAGCAGTTCTTC | CASSNGLGGPYNEQFF
NA | TRBJ1-1 | TRBV6-1 | few | TGTGCCAGCAGTGAAATAATTAACACTGAAGCTTTCTTT | CASSEIINTEAFF
NA | TRBJ1-3 | TRBV5-1 | NA | TGCGCCAGCAGCTTGACATCCTCTGGAAACACCATATATTTT | CASSLTSSGNTIYF
TRBD2 | TRBJ2-5 | TRBV7-2 | NA | TGTGCCAGCAGCCTCCAGCGGGGGGAACAAGAGACCCAGTACTTC | CASSLQRGEQETQYF
NA | TRBJ2-2 | TRBV4-1 | many | TGCGCCAGCAGCTCAATGGGGGGGAACACCGGGGAGCTGTTTTTT | CASSSMGGNTGELFF
TRBD1 | TRBJ2-7 | TRBV6-2/TRBV6-3 | NA | TGTGCCAGCAGTGGACCCGGGACAGGGGACTACGAGCAGTACTTC | CASSGPGTGDYEQYF
NA | TRBJ2-2 | TRBV6-5 | few | TGTGCCGCTAAACGATCATCCGGCGGGGAGCTGTTTTTT | CAAKRSSGGELFF
NA | TRBJ1-6 | TRBV4-1 | many | TGCGCCAGCAGCCAGTATGTTGGGCAGCCCTCACCCGTCACATCACCCCTCCACTTT | CASSQYVGQPSPVTSPLHF
TRBD1 | TRBJ1-5 | TRBV20-1 | few | TGCAGTGCTACCCGACAGGGCCATCAGCCCCAGCATTTT | CSATRQGHQPQHF
NA | TRBJ2-1 | TRBV4-1 | many | TGCGCCAGCAGCCAGGGCCCCGGGTACGATGAGCAGTTCTTC | CASSQGPGYDEQFF
NA | TRBJ1-6 | TRBV4-1 | NA | TGCGCCAGCAGCCAAGAGTCTTCACCCCTCCACTTT | CASSQESSPLHF
TRBD1 | TRBJ1-1 | TRBV6-5 | few | TGTGCCAGCAGTTACACAGGGGCGGTCTCTGAAGCTTTCTTT | CASSYTGAVSEAFF
NA | TRBJ2-4 | TRBV10-3 | NA | TGTGCCATCAGTGCTCGTGGGGGAAGCGCCAAAAACATTCAGTACTTC | CAISARGGSAKNIQYF
TRBD2 | TRBJ2-7 | TRBV6-6 | NA | TGTGCCAGCAGTAAAAGTCCGGGACTAGCCGGCGAGCAGTACTTC | CASSKSPGLAGEQYF
NA | TRBJ2-7 | TRBV7-9 | few | TGTGCCAGCAGCCTACTTTACGAGCAGTACTTC | CASSLLYEQYF
NA | TRBJ2-5 | TRBV10-3 | NA | TGTGCCACCCTTGAGGCACAAAGGGGGGAGACCCAGTACTTC | CATLEAQRGETQYF
NA | TRBJ1-2 | TRBV7-2 | many | TGTGCCAGCAGCTTGGACAGCTATGGCTACACCTTC | CASSLDSYGYTF
TRBD2 | TRBJ2-3 | TRBV11-2 | NA | TGTGCCAGCAGCTCCAGGGGCCGGGGGGGCATTGATACGCAGTATTTT | CASSSRGRGGIDTQYF
NA | TRBJ1-1 | TRBV7-9 | many | TGTGCCAGCAGCGGGCGGTGGGGCACTGAAGCTTTCTTT | CASSGRWGTEAFF
NA | TRBJ1-4 | TRBV20-1 | NA | TGCAGTGCCTATGTAGGGGACTTTCCGACACCACTATTCCTGAATGAAAAACTGTTTTTT | CSAYVGDFPTPLFLNEKLFF
NA | TRBJ2-5 | TRBV28 | many | TGTGCCAGCACCCCGGGAGACCGACCAGAGACCCAGTACTTC | CASTPGDRPETQYF
TRBD2 | TRBJ2-2 | TRBV10-3 | NA | TGTGCCATCAGTGAGTCCGGGACTACCATCCTCAAGGGCGGGGAGCTGTTTTTT | CAISESGTTILKGGELFF
NA | TRBJ2-3 | TRBV7-9 | NA | TGTGCCAGCAGCCCCCACCCGGCAGATACGCAGTATTTT | CASSPHPADTQYF
NA | TRBJ2-7 | TRBV7-9 | many | TGTGCCAGCAGCCCCGGCGGAGCACCCTACGAGCAGTACTTC | CASSPGGAPYEQYF
TRBD2 | TRBJ2-1 | TRBV20-1 | NA | TGCAGTGCTAGAGATCACAGTAGCGGGCGGGATGAGCAGTTCTTC | CSARDHSSGRDEQFF
TRBD2 | TRBJ2-7 | TRBV27 | NA | TGTGCCAGTTCACGGGCGGGAGGGTCCGAGCAGTACTTC | CASSRAGGSEQYF
NA | TRBJ2-6 | TRBV20-1 | few | TGCAGTGCTAGAGGTGCATGGGGGGCTGGGGCCAACGTCCTGACTTTC | CSARGAWGAGANVLTF
TRBD2 | TRBJ2-1 | TRBV3-1 | NA | TGTGCCAGCAGCCCGACTAGCGGGAACTATGAGCAGTTCTTC | CASSPTSGNYEQFF
NA | TRBJ2-5 | TRBV18 | few | TGTGCCAGCTCACCCCTTTCGTGGGGCAGCGAGACCCAGTACTTC | CASSPLSWGSETQYF
TRBD2 | TRBJ2-5 | TRBV7-6 | few | TGTGCCAGCAGCTTAGTGGGCGGGAGGGCCTCCCAAGAGACCCAGTACTTC | CASSLVGGRASQETQYF
TRBD1 | TRBJ2-7 | TRBV7-6 | few | TGTGCCAGCAGCATGGACAGGGGACGTAACGGATACGAGCAGTACTTC | CASSMDRGRNGYEQYF
TRBD1 | TRBJ2-7 | TRBV5-1 | many | TGCGCCAGCAGCGCCGGGACAGGGGGCGGCGAGCAGTACTTC | CASSAGTGGGEQYF
TRBD2 | TRBJ2-1 | TRBV20-1 | NA | TGCAGTGCTAGAACCATAGCGGGAGGTAACAATGAGCAGTTCTTC | CSARTIAGGNNEQFF
TRBD2 | TRBJ2-7 | TRBV7-2 | NA | TGTGCCAGCAGCTTGGTAGCGGGAGGTCCCTACGAGCAGTACTTC | CASSLVAGGPYEQYF
NA | TRBJ2-7 | TRBV2 | NA | TGTGCCAGCAGTGAAACGGTCACCTACGAGCAGTACTTC | CASSETVTYEQYF
NA | TRBJ2-7 | TRBV19 | NA | TGTGCCAGTGGCCCTCGCTCCCTCTACGAGCAGTACTTC | CASGPRSLYEQYF
TRBD1 | TRBJ2-7 | TRBV11-2 | once | TGTGCCACCTCTTTCGGGACAGGCCGCTCCAGAGTCTACGAGCAGTACTTC | CATSFGTGRSRVYEQYF